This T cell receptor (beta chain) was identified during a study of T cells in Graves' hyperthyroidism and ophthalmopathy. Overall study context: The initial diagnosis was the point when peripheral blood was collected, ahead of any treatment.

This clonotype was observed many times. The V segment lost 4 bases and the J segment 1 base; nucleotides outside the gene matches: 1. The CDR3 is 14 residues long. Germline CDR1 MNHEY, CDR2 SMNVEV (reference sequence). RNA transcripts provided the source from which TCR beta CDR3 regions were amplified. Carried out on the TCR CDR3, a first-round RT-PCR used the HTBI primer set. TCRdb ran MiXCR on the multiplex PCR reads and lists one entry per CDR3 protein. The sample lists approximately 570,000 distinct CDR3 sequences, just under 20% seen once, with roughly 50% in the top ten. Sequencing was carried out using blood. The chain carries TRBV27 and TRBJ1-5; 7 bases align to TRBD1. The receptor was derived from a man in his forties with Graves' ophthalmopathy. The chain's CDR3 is CASSYRGSNQPQHF. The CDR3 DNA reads TGTGCCAGCAGTTACAGGGGAAGCAATCAGCCCCAGCATTTT.